This T cell receptor beta chain was captured in a study of T cell repertoires in cytomegalovirus infection. The overall study: CMV infection plus the matching HLA type was flagged by public TCR beta signatures. Study results and limitations: CMV-specific TCR beta clonotypes restricted by HLA-C dominated the ex vivo response. Public TCR beta family frequency separated CMV-and-HLA carriers, including in an independent cohort.

Comment on this clonotype: What it binds is not known.

The CDR3 is 13 amino acids. Between the trimmed V and J ends, which lost 9 bases and 3 bases, there was a span of 15 bases. MiXCR, applied by TCRdb to the reads, yields one record per CDR3 protein. The sample contains some 940,000 distinct CDR3 sequences, approximately 32% of which appear only once. The V call is TRBV12-3 or TRBV12-4, the J call TRBJ2-7, with D unclear. The sequencing here drew on cultured CD8+ T cells from PBMCs, taken from culture after CMV antigen stimulation. This clonotype originated in a human donor in good health (CMV status not recorded). Some clones in this sample may be carry-over from other donors' samples. DNA of the CDR3: TGTGCCAGTGGGTCTCCGTTACACTACGAGCAGTACTTC. Its translation is CASGSPLHYEQYF.